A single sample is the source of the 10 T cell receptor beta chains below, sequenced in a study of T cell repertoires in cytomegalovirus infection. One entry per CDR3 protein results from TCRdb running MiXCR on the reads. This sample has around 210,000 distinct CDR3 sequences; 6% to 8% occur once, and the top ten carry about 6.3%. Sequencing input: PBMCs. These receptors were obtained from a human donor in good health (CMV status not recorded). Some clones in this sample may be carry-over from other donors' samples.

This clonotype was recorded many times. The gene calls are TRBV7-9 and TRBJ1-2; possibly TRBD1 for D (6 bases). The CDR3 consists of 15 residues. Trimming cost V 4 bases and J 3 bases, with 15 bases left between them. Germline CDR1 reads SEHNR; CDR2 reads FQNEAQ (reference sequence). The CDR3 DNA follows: TGTGCCAGCAGCTCCGGGAGGGGGAATCACTATGGCTACACCTTC. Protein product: CASSSGRGNHYGYTF.

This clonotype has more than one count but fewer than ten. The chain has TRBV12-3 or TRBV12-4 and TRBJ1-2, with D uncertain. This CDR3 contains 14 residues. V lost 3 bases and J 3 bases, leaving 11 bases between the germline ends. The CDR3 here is CASSLTSFYYGYTF. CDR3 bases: TGTGCCAGCAGTTTGACTAGTTTCTACTATGGCTACACCTTC.

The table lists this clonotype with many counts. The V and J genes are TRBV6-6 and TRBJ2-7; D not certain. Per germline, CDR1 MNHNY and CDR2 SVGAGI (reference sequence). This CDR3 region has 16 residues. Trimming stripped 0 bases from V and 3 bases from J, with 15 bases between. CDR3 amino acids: CASSYSGVGNRYEQYF. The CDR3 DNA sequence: TGTGCCAGCAGTTACTCCGGCGTGGGGAATCGCTACGAGCAGTACTTC.

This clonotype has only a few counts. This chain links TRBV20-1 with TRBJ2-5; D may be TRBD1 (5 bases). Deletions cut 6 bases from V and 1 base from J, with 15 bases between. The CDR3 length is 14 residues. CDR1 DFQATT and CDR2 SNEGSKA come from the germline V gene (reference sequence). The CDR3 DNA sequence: TGCAGTGCAAAACCCAGGGCCTTCCAAGAGACCCAGTACTTC. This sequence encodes CSAKPRAFQETQYF.

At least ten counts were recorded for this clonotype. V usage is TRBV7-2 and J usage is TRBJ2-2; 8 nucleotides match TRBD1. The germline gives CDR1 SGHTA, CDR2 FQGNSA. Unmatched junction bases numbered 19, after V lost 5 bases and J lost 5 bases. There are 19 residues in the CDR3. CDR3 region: CASSINRGASSSWTGELFF. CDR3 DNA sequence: TGTGCCAGCAGCATAAACAGGGGGGCATCGAGTTCGTGGACCGGGGAGCTGTTTTTT.

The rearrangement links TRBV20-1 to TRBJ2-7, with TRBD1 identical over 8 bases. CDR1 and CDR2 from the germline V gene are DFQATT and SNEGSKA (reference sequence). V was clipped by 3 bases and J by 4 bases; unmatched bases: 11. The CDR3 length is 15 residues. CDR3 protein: CSASNAGQGAYEQYF. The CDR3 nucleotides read TGCAGTGCTAGTAATGCAGGGCAGGGGGCTTACGAGCAGTACTTC.

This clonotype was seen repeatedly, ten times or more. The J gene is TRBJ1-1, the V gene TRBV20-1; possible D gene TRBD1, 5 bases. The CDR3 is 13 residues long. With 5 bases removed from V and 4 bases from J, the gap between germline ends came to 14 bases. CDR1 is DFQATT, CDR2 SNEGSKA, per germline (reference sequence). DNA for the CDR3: TGCAGTGCTGTTGTCGACAGAAGCACTGAAGCTTTCTTT. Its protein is CSAVVDRSTEAFF.

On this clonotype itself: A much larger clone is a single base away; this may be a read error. The CDR3: CSASGASSYEQYF. CDR3 sequence (DNA): TGCAGTGCTTCAGGGGCCAGCTCCTACGAGCAGTACTTC. The chain carries TRBV20-1 and TRBJ2-7; D possibly corresponds to TRBD1 (6 bases). Trimming cost V 5 bases and J 0 bases, with 11 bases left between them. CDR1 DFQATT and CDR2 SNEGSKA come from the germline V gene (reference sequence). The CDR3 is 13 amino acids.

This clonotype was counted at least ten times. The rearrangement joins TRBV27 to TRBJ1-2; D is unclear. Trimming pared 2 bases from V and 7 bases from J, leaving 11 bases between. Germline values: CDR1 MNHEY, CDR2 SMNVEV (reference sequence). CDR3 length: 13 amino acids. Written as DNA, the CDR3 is TGTGCCAGCAGTTTAGCGCGCAGCCGTGGCTACACCTTC. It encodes CASSLARSRGYTF.

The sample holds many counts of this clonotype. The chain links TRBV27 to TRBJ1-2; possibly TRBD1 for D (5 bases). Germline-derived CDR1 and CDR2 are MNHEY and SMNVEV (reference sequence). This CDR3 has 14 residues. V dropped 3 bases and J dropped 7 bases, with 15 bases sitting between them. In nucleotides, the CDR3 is TGTGCCAGCAGTTTCAGGCAGGGAAATGTTGGCTACACCTTC. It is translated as CASSFRQGNVGYTF.